One sample yielded the 11 T cell receptor beta chains listed below, sequenced in a study of blood T cell repertoires in COVID-19. The repertoire was sequenced with immunoSEQ multiplex PCR; TCRdb's copy has only in-frame clones and lacks some. The sample carries approximately 260,000 clones, about 85% recorded once. The sample consisted of PBMCs or T cells enriched from blood (not recorded which). All receptors derive from a woman aged 25-40 years with acute COVID-19.

J is TRBJ1-1 and V is TRBV23-1; 9 bases align to TRBD1. TRBV23-1 is flagged as an ORF with uncertain function. The CDR3 has 17 amino acids. After removal of 3 bases from V and 8 bases from J, the junction contained 16 bases not matched to a gene. CDR3 coding DNA: TGCGCCAGCAGTCATCGGGATGCCGGGACAGGGAGTTGGGAAGCTTTCTTT. It specifies CASSHRDAGTGSWEAFF.

V usage is TRBV7-3 and J usage is TRBJ2-2; D is perhaps TRBD2 (5 bases). Germline assignment: CDR1 SGHTA and CDR2 FQGTGA. The CDR3 length is 14 residues. The V and J ends lost 2 bases and 5 bases respectively, with 9 bases between them. CDR3 protein: CASSLSGVTGELFF. CDR3 in DNA: TGTGCCAGCAGCTTATCCGGGGTTACCGGGGAGCTGTTTTTT.

The CDR3: CASSISWGDYGHEAFF. CDR3 bases: TGTGCCAGTAGTATATCATGGGGGGATTACGGCCATGAAGCTTTCTTT. The J gene is TRBJ1-1, the V gene TRBV19; tentative D call: TRBD1 (5 bases). Germline V gives CDR1 LNHDA, CDR2 SQIVND (reference sequence). CDR3 length equals 16 residues. The germline V and J ends were trimmed by 2 bases and 7 bases, with 20 bases remaining between them.

This clone appeared a few times. V and J are TRBV3-1 (or the pseudogene TRBV3-2) and TRBJ1-1; D remains unclear. V was clipped by 1 base and J by 7 bases, with 31 bases between them. The CDR3 contains 20 residues. From germline, CDR1 is LGHDT and CDR2 YNNKEL (reference sequence). The CDR3 DNA reads as TGTGCCAGCAGCCAAGGAATCACCGGTAGGTCGCTAGTATATTGGATTGAAGCTTTCTTT. This codes for CASSQGITGRSLVYWIEAFF.

V usage is TRBV5-1 and J usage is TRBJ2-5; possibly TRBD2 for D (5 bases). Trimming stripped 1 base from V and 5 bases from J, with 9 bases between. The CDR3 runs to 13 residues. Germline assignment: CDR1 SGHRS and CDR2 YFSETQ. CDR3 sequence reads: CASSLIAGETQYF. CDR3 sequence (DNA): TGCGCCAGCAGCTTGATTGCGGGCGAGACCCAGTACTTC.

V is TRBV11-2 and J is TRBJ2-1, with D hard to call. V was pared by 4 bases and J by 8 bases, with 12 bases between. CDR3 length: 13 amino acids. From germline, CDR1 is SGHAT and CDR2 FQNNGV. CDR3 nucleotides: TGTGCCAGCAGCTCAACAGTTCGTGATGAGCAGTTCTTC. Its protein is CASSSTVRDEQFF.

This chain connects TRBV9 to TRBJ1-5; D is possibly TRBD1 (5 bases). Trimming shortened V by 3 bases and J by 3 bases, and 10 bases separated the two germline ends. Looked up from germline, CDR1 is SGDLS and CDR2 is YYNGEE. The length of the CDR3 is 14 residues. The CDR3 DNA reads TGTGCCAGCAGCGATGGACAAGCCAATCAGCCCCAGCATTTT. It translates to CASSDGQANQPQHF.

This clone has a handful of counts. V is TRBV18 and J is TRBJ1-2; D is ambiguous. CDR3 length equals 13 residues. From germline, CDR1 is KGHSH and CDR2 LQKENI. The V end was cut by 3 bases, the J end by 3 bases, with 8 bases between. The CDR3 loop reads CASSPERDYGYTF. CDR3 nucleotide sequence: TGTGCCAGCTCACCCGAACGGGACTATGGCTACACCTTC.

The chain combines TRBV5-6 with TRBJ1-2, with 7 bases that match TRBD1. The CDR3 has 16 amino acids. J gave up 3 bases and V 6 bases, and 14 bases lay outside the gene matches. In germline, CDR1 is SGHDT, CDR2 YYEEEE. The CDR3 reads CASTVLSRGLDYGYTF. In DNA form, the CDR3 reads TGTGCCAGCACGGTACTTTCTAGGGGGCTCGACTATGGCTACACCTTC.

The rearrangement links TRBV6-5 to TRBJ1-1, with D tentatively TRBD1 (6 bases). V dropped 2 bases and J dropped 2 bases, with 9 bases sitting between them. Germline CDR1 MNHEY, CDR2 SVGAGI. CDR3 length equals 14 residues. CDR3 sequence (DNA): TGTGCCAGCAGTTACGGGACACCAAACACTGAAGCTTTCTTT. It translates to CASSYGTPNTEAFF.

The gene calls are TRBV2 and TRBJ1-1; 8 bases are shared with TRBD1. The CDR3 length is 17 residues. The V gene's germline CDR1 is SNHLY and CDR2 FYNNEI. Trimming took 8 bases from V and 0 from J; bases not matched to a gene: 14. CDR3 nucleotide sequence: TGTGCCAGCGAACGCGCGGCCCAGGGGGCATTGAACACTGAAGCTTTCTTT. It codes for CASERAAQGALNTEAFF.